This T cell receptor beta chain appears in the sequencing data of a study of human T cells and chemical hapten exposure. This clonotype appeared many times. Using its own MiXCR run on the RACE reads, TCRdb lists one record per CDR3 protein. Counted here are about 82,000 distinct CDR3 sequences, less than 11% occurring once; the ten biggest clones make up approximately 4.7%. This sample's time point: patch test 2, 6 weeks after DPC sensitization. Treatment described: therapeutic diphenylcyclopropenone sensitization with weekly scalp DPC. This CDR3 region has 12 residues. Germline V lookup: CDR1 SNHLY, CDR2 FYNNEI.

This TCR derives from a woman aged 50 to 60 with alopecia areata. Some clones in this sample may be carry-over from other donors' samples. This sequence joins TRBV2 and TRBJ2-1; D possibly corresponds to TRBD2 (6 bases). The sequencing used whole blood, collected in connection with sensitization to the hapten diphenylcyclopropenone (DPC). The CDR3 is CGSKGLNNEQFF. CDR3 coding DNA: TGTGGTAGCAAGGGACTGAACAATGAGCAGTTCTTC.